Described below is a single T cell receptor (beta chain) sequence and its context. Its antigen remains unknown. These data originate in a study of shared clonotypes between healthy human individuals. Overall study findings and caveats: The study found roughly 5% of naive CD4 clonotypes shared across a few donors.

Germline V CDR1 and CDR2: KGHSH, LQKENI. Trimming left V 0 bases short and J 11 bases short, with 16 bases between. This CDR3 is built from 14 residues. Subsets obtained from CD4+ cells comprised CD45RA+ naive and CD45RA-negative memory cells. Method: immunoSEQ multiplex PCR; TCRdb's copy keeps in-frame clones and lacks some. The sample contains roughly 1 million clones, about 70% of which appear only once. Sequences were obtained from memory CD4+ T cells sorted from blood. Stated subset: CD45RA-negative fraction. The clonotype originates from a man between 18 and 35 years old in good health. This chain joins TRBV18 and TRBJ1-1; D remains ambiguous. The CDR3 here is CASSPPTANHGAFF. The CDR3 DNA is TGTGCCAGCTCACCACCGACGGCCAACCACGGGGCTTTCTTT.